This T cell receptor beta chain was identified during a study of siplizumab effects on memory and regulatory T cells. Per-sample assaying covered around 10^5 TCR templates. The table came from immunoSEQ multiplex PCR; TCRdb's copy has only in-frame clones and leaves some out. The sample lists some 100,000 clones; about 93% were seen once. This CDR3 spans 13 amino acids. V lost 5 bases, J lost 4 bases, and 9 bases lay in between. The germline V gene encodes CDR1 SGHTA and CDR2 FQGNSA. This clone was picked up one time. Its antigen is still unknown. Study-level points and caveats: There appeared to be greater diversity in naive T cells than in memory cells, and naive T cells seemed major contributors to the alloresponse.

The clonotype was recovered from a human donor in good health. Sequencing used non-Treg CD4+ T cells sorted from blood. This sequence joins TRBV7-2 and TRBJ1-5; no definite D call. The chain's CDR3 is CASSLLVNQPQHF. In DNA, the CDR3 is TGTGCCAGCAGCCTTTTGGTGAATCAGCCCCAGCATTTT.